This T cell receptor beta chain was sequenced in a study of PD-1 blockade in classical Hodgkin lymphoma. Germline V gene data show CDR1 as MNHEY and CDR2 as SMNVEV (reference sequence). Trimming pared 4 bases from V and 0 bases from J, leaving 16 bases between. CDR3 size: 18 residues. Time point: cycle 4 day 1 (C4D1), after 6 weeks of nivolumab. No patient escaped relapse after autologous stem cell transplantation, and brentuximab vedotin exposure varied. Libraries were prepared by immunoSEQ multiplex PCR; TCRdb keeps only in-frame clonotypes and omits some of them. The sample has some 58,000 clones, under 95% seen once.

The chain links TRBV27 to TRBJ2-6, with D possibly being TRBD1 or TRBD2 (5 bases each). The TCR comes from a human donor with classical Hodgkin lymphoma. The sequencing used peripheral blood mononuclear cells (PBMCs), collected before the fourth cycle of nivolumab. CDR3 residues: CASSSLGTSFSGANVLTF. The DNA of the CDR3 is TGTGCCAGCAGTTCCCTCGGGACCTCATTCTCTGGGGCCAACGTCCTGACTTTC. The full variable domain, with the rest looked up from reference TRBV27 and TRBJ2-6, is EAQVTQNPRYLITVTGKKLTVTCSQNMNHEYMSWYRQDPGLGLRQIYYSMNVEVTDKGDVPEGYKVSRKEKRNFPLILESPSPNQTSLYFCASSSLGTSFSGANVLTFGAGSRLTVL.